This is a list of T cell receptor beta chains from one sample in a study of T cell responses to AZD1222 COVID-19 vaccine. Data came from immunoSEQ multiplex PCR; TCRdb stores just in-frame clones and leaves some out. The sample lists approximately 210,000 clones; approximately 93% were seen once. This specimen consisted of peripheral blood, obtained 28 days after the second AZD1222 dose. The receptors were sampled from an adult who received the AZD1222 COVID-19 vaccine. Each CDR3 is given with its conserved first and last residue. D genes are given only for firm matches. Only part of the rows carry a size: once, few, many, or a class if the clone is expanded.

TRBJ2-1 | TRBV11-3 | . | . | CASSSGLISYNEQFF | TGTGCCAGCAGCTCGGGACTCATCTCCTACAATGAGCAGTTCTTC
TRBJ1-5 | TRBV7-2 | . | . | CASSLSGPGQPQHF | TGTGCCAGCAGCTTATCCGGACCCGGGCAGCCCCAGCATTTT
TRBJ2-7 | TRBV6-5 | TRBD2 | . | CASSLSSGSRSYEQYF | TGTGCCAGCAGTTTATCTAGCGGGAGTCGGTCCTACGAGCAGTACTTC
TRBJ1-1 | TRBV12-3/TRBV12-4 | . | . | CASSRPGTLEAFF | TGTGCCAGCAGCCGCCCGGGAACTCTTGAAGCTTTCTTT
TRBJ2-1 | TRBV7-2 | TRBD2 | . | CASSLRAGSYNEQFF | TGTGCCAGCAGCTTAAGAGCGGGGTCCTACAATGAGCAGTTCTTC
TRBJ2-3 | TRBV11-2 | . | . | CASSLSATTDTQYF | TGTGCCAGCAGCTTATCAGCAACCACAGATACGCAGTATTTT
TRBJ2-7 | TRBV28 | TRBD2 | . | CASSPVLAGTSSYEQYF | TGTGCCAGCAGCCCGGTCCTAGCGGGGACAAGCTCCTACGAGCAGTACTTC
TRBJ1-5 | TRBV28 | . | . | CASSYRPGYSNQPQHF | TGTGCCAGCAGTTACCGACCGGGATATAGCAATCAGCCCCAGCATTTT
TRBJ1-1 | TRBV7-9 | . | . | CASVADMNTEAFF | TGTGCCAGCGTCGCGGATATGAACACTGAAGCTTTCTTT
TRBJ1-1 | TRBV2 | . | few | CASRRNTEAFF | TGTGCCAGCAGAAGGAACACTGAAGCTTTCTTT
TRBJ2-7 | TRBV6-2/TRBV6-3 | TRBD2 | . | CASSYTLAGGYEQYF | TGTGCCAGCAGTTATACCCTAGCGGGAGGCTACGAGCAGTACTTC
TRBJ1-1 | TRBV7-3 | . | . | CASSFARGNTEAFF | TGTGCCAGCAGCTTTGCCAGGGGGAACACTGAAGCTTTCTTT
TRBJ2-1 | TRBV3-1/TRBV3-2 | . | . | CASSPLLDGDEQFF | TGTGCCAGCAGCCCCCTACTCGATGGGGATGAGCAGTTCTTC
TRBJ1-4 | TRBV7-9 | . | . | CASSSTNSATNEKLFF | TGTGCCAGCAGCTCAACAAACAGCGCAACTAATGAAAAACTGTTTTTT
TRBJ1-4 | TRBV28 | . | once | CASRMTDSTNEKLFF | TGTGCCAGCAGGATGACAGATTCAACTAATGAAAAACTGTTTTTT
TRBJ1-3 | TRBV30 | . | . | CAWISEQRFSGNTIYF | TGTGCCTGGATTTCAGAACAACGGTTCTCTGGAAACACCATATATTTT
TRBJ2-1 | TRBV11-3 | TRBD2 | . | CASSSTSGTRGEQFF | TGTGCCAGCAGCTCGACTAGCGGGACCCGGGGTGAGCAGTTCTTC
TRBJ1-1 | TRBV7-9 | . | . | CASSQGWTEAFF | TGTGCCAGCAGCCAGGGTTGGACTGAAGCTTTCTTT
TRBJ1-1 | TRBV5-1 | . | . | CASSLSANTEAFF | TGCGCCAGCAGCTTGTCAGCGAACACTGAAGCTTTCTTT
TRBJ1-5 | TRBV27 | . | . | CASSGQGHQPQHF | TGTGCCAGCAGTGGGCAGGGCCATCAGCCCCAGCATTTT
TRBJ1-1 | TRBV11-3 | . | . | CASSLGEGRRGSEAFF | TGTGCCAGCAGCTTAGGTGAGGGGAGGAGGGGCTCTGAAGCTTTCTTT
TRBJ2-1 | TRBV11-2 | . | . | CASSLGGGAYNEQFF | TGTGCCAGCAGCTTAGGCGGCGGGGCTTACAATGAGCAGTTCTTC
TRBJ2-7 | TRBV24-1 | TRBD1 | . | CATSDPGQAGYEQYF | TGTGCCACCAGTGATCCGGGACAGGCAGGCTACGAGCAGTACTTC
TRBJ2-7 | TRBV21-1 | . | . | CASSKEGGLWCGEQYF | TGTGCCAGCAGCAAAGAGGGTGGACTGTGGTGCGGAGAGCAGTACTTC
TRBJ2-4 | TRBV11-3 | TRBD2 | . | CASSKPREGRDIQYF | TGTGCCAGCAGCAAACCCAGGGAGGGCCGGGACATTCAGTACTTC
TRBJ1-2 | TRBV12-5 | TRBD1 | . | CASGPGTAMYGYTF | TGTGCTAGTGGACCCGGGACAGCCATGTATGGCTACACCTTC
TRBJ1-2 | TRBV3-1/TRBV3-2 | TRBD1 | . | CASSPWTGRVSDYGYTF | TGTGCCAGCAGCCCGTGGACAGGAAGGGTTAGTGACTATGGCTACACCTTC
TRBJ1-1 | TRBV18 | . | . | CASHRDNEAFF | TGTGCCAGCCACCGGGACAATGAAGCTTTCTTT
TRBJ2-2 | TRBV4-1 | TRBD2 | . | CASSPALLAGSVSGELFF | TGCGCCAGCAGCCCTGCTCTTCTAGCGGGATCGGTCTCCGGGGAGCTGTTTTTT
TRBJ2-2 | TRBV9 | . | . | CASSVGQNTGELFF | TGTGCCAGCAGCGTAGGGCAGAACACCGGGGAGCTGTTTTTT
TRBJ2-3 | TRBV4-3 | . | . | CASSQGPRDTQYF | TGCGCCAGCAGCCAAGGCCCCCGGGATACGCAGTATTTT
TRBJ2-2 | TRBV11-2 | TRBD2 | . | CASSLGGLAGGTGELFF | TGTGCCAGCAGCTTAGGGGGACTAGCGGGAGGGACCGGGGAGCTGTTTTTT